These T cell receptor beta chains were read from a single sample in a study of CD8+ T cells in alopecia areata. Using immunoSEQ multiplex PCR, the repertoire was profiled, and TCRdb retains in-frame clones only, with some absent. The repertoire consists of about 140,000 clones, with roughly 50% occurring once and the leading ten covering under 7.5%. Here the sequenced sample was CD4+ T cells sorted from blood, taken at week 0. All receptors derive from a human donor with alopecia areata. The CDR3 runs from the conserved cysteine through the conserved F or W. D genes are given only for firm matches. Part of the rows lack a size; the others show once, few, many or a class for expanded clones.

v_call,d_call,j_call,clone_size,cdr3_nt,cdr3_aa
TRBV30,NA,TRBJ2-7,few,TGTGCCTGGAATGTGGGGGGGCGCGAGCAGTACTTC,CAWNVGGREQYF
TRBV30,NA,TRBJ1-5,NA,TGTGCCTGGAGTGTGACAGGCTATCAGCCCCAGCATTTT,CAWSVTGYQPQHF
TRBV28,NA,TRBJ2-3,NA,TGTGCCAGCAGTTCAAGAGGCACAGATACGCAGTATTTT,CASSSRGTDTQYF
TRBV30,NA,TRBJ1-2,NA,TGTGCCTGGGTCAGACGGTTAAACTATGGCTACACCTTC,CAWVRRLNYGYTF
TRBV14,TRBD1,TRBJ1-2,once,TGTGCCAGCAGCCCGGGACAGGGCCCAGGCTACACCTTC,CASSPGQGPGYTF
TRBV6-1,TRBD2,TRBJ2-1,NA,TGTGCCAGCAGACCCGGGGGGGGTGTGCGGGGAAAGCAGTTCTTC,CASRPGGGVRGKQFF
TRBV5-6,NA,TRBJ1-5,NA,TGTACCAGCAGCCAACGGAGTGGGCAGCCCCAGCATTTT,CTSSQRSGQPQHF
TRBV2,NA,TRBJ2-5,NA,TGTGCCAGCAGTGAAAGAGGTCACCTTGTAAACCAGTACTTC,CASSERGHLVNQYF
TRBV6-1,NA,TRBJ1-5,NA,TGTGCCAGCAGTGATTTCGCCGGTAGCAATCAGCCCCAGCATTTT,CASSDFAGSNQPQHF
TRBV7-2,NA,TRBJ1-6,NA,TGTGCCAGCAGCTTAGGCCTGGGGGGTTCACCCCTCCACTTT,CASSLGLGGSPLHF
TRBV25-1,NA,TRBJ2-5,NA,TGTGCCAGCACCAGGGCAGGGGCTGAGACCCAGTACTTC,CASTRAGAETQYF
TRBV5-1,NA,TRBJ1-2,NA,TGCGCCAGCAGCTTGAGGTTGGTTGCCGGGCGATCTGGCTACACCTTC,CASSLRLVAGRSGYTF
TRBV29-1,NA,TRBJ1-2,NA,TGCAGCGTTGAGTGGCTGATCTTC,CSVEWLIF
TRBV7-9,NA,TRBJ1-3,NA,TGTGCCAGCAGCTTATCCCCATCCGGACGGATTTGG,CASSLSPSGRIW
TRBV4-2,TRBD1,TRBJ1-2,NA,TGTGCCAGCAGCCGGGAGACAGGGGAAGCTAACTATGGCTACACCTTC,CASSRETGEANYGYTF
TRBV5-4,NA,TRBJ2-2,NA,TGTGCCAGCAGCTCCCCGGCCGGGGAGCTGTTTTTT,CASSSPAGELFF